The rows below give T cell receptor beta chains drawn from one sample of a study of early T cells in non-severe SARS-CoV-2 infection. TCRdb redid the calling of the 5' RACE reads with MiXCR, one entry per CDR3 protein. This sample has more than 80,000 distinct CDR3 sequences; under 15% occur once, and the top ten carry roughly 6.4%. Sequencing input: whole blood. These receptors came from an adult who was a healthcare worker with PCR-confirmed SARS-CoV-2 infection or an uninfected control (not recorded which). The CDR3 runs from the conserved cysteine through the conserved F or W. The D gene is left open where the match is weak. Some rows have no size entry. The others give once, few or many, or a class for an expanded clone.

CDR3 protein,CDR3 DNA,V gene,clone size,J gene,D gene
CASSLGGLAVKSYNEQFF,TGTGCCAGCAGCTTAGGGGGACTAGCGGTTAAGTCCTACAATGAGCAGTTCTTC,TRBV7-9,few,TRBJ2-1,TRBD2
CASSTEGTGEQETQYF,TGCGCCAGCAGCACAGAAGGGACAGGGGAGCAAGAGACCCAGTACTTC,TRBV5-1,few,TRBJ2-5,TRBD1
CAWRDSPGYEQYF,TGTGCCTGGAGGGACAGCCCTGGTTACGAGCAGTACTTC,TRBV30,-,TRBJ2-7,-
CASSISGQGGLGYGYTF,TGTGCCAGTAGTATCTCGGGACAGGGCGGTTTAGGCTATGGCTACACCTTC,TRBV19,few,TRBJ1-2,TRBD1
CASTLRAGVAGELFF,TGTGCCAGCACCCTTCGGGCGGGAGTTGCGGGGGAGCTGTTTTTT,TRBV12-3/TRBV12-4,few,TRBJ2-2,TRBD2
CASSLAQGLDEKLFF,TGTGCCAGCAGCTTAGCCCAGGGACTGGACGAAAAACTGTTTTTT,TRBV7-9,few,TRBJ1-4,-
CSVERRESSSEQYF,TGCAGCGTTGAACGTCGGGAGTCCTCCTCCGAGCAGTACTTC,TRBV29-1,few,TRBJ2-7,-
CASSKSSYNEQFF,TGTGCCAGTAGTAAGTCCTCCTACAATGAGCAGTTCTTC,TRBV19,few,TRBJ2-1,-
CASRQGGRTYEQYF,TGTGCCAGCAGACAGGGTGGAAGAACCTACGAGCAGTACTTC,TRBV6-6,few,TRBJ2-7,-
CASSLLPKEQYF,TGTGCCAGCAGTTTATTGCCCAAAGAGCAGTACTTC,TRBV28,-,TRBJ2-7,-
CASSFYRDQPNDEQFF,TGTGCCAGCAGCTTTTACCGGGACCAACCCAACGATGAGCAGTTCTTC,TRBV13,few,TRBJ2-1,-
CASSEEGGRFNTEAFF,TGTGCCAGCAGTGAAGAAGGAGGGCGCTTCAACACTGAAGCTTTCTTT,TRBV6-1,few,TRBJ1-1,-
CASSRLAGGNTGELFF,TGTGCCAGCAGCCGACTAGCGGGAGGAAACACCGGGGAGCTGTTTTTT,TRBV4-2,-,TRBJ2-2,TRBD2
CASSRGMDGQETQYF,TGTGCCAGCAGCCGGGGGATGGACGGTCAAGAGACCCAGTACTTC,TRBV7-9,-,TRBJ2-5,-
CASSKGASYNEQFF,TGTGCCAGCAGCAAGGGAGCCAGCTACAATGAGCAGTTCTTC,TRBV21-1,-,TRBJ2-1,-
CASSMYGINTEAFF,TGTGCCAGCAGCATGTACGGGATCAACACTGAAGCTTTCTTT,TRBV2,many,TRBJ1-1,-
CASSLPGQIENTIYF,TGTGCCAGCAGTTTACCCGGGCAGATTGAAAACACCATATATTTT,TRBV28,once,TRBJ1-3,-
CASSGQTLPYEQYF,TGTGCCAGCAGCGGCCAAACGCTCCCCTACGAGCAGTACTTC,TRBV28,-,TRBJ2-7,-
CASSLGDRGFQSDTQYF,TGTGCCAGCAGCTTAGGGGACCGAGGGTTCCAGTCAGATACGCAGTATTTT,TRBV7-9,-,TRBJ2-3,-
CASSLYRGPFYEQYF,TGTGCCAGCAGTTTATACAGGGGGCCCTTCTACGAGCAGTACTTC,TRBV28,few,TRBJ2-7,TRBD1
CASTSPTSARSGANVLTF,TGTGCCAGCACCTCACCGACTAGCGCCCGCTCTGGGGCCAACGTCCTGACTTTC,TRBV7-6,once,TRBJ2-6,TRBD2
CASSFWPGELFF,TGTGCCAGCAGTTTCTGGCCCGGGGAGCTGTTTTTT,TRBV28,few,TRBJ2-2,-
CASSPRRENTEAFF,TGTGCCAGCAGCCCCAGGCGGGAGAACACTGAAGCTTTCTTT,TRBV3-1,few,TRBJ1-1,-
CASSFGEKLFF,TGTGCCAGCAGTTTTGGTGAAAAACTGTTTTTT,TRBV7-9,-,TRBJ1-4,-
CASSFSGTEYGYTF,TGCGCCAGCAGCTTCTCCGGGACGGAGTATGGCTACACCTTC,TRBV5-1,-,TRBJ1-2,-
CSVDPWNQPQHF,TGCAGCGTTGACCCCTGGAATCAGCCCCAGCATTTT,TRBV29-1,many,TRBJ1-5,-
CSVKGARSNQPQHF,TGCAGTGTTAAGGGGGCTAGGAGCAATCAGCCCCAGCATTTT,TRBV20-1,many,TRBJ1-5,TRBD1
CASSERGDTEAFF,TGTGCCAGCAGTGAAAGAGGGGACACTGAAGCTTTCTTT,TRBV2,-,TRBJ1-1,-
CASSLIGARTNYGYTF,TGTGCCAGCAGTTTAATAGGGGCACGAACTAACTATGGCTACACCTTC,TRBV27,-,TRBJ1-2,-
CSGGGHGQPQHF,TGCAGCGGTGGGGGTCATGGTCAGCCCCAGCATTTT,TRBV29-1,-,TRBJ1-5,-
CASRRGQRQAFF,TGTGCCAGCAGGAGAGGGCAGCGTCAAGCTTTCTTT,TRBV28,-,TRBJ1-1,-
CASTLDRATDTQYF,TGTGCCAGCACCCTGGACAGGGCCACAGATACGCAGTATTTT,TRBV2,-,TRBJ2-3,TRBD1
CSASRVSGANVLTF,TGCAGTGCCTCTAGGGTCTCTGGGGCCAACGTCCTGACTTTC,TRBV20-1,few,TRBJ2-6,-
CASSQDGEKRDGSSYEQYF,TGTGCCAGCAGCCAAGATGGAGAGAAGAGGGACGGGAGCTCCTACGAGCAGTACTTC,TRBV4-2,-,TRBJ2-7,-
CSARTTSGDSYNEQFF,TGCAGTGCTAGAACGACTAGCGGGGACTCCTACAATGAGCAGTTCTTC,TRBV20-1,few,TRBJ2-1,TRBD2
CSAPGPGFSNYGYTF,TGCAGTGCCCCTGGGCCCGGATTTTCTAACTATGGCTACACCTTC,TRBV20-1,many,TRBJ1-2,-
CASRLLTGIDYGYTF,TGTGCAAGTCGCCTATTGACAGGGATTGACTATGGCTACACCTTC,TRBV12-2,few,TRBJ1-2,-
CASTWGGGGTEAFF,TGTGCCAGCACCTGGGGTGGAGGGGGCACTGAAGCTTTCTTT,TRBV6-1,-,TRBJ1-1,-
CASSLIGGRINGYTF,TGTGCCAGCAGTCTCATTGGGGGACGGATTAATGGCTACACCTTC,TRBV28,few,TRBJ1-2,-
CSVVSRAQYF,TGCAGCGTTGTAAGCAGGGCGCAGTATTTT,TRBV29-1,-,TRBJ2-3,-
CASSWTGEETQYF,TGTGCCAGCAGCTGGACAGGGGAAGAGACCCAGTACTTC,TRBV11-2,few,TRBJ2-5,TRBD1
CASSYGWQRKATNEKLFF,TGTGCCAGCAGTTACGGATGGCAGAGAAAAGCAACTAATGAAAAACTGTTTTTT,TRBV6-5,-,TRBJ1-4,-
CASIRAVGTGELFF,TGTGCCAGTATTCGAGCCGTTGGGACCGGGGAGCTGTTTTTT,TRBV19,-,TRBJ2-2,-
CASREERALKYQPQHF,TGTGCCAGCAGAGAAGAAAGGGCCCTTAAGTATCAGCCCCAGCATTTT,TRBV12-3/TRBV12-4,few,TRBJ1-5,-
CASSFDRANTGELFF,TGTGCCAGCAGTTTCGACAGGGCGAACACCGGGGAGCTGTTTTTT,TRBV28,-,TRBJ2-2,TRBD1
CASSRGTGGPGELFF,TGTGCCAGCAGCCGAGGGACAGGGGGACCCGGGGAGCTGTTTTTT,TRBV11-2,-,TRBJ2-2,TRBD1